The clone carrying this T cell receptor (beta chain) was observed a single time. Its antigen remains unidentified. The source of the sample is a study of T cells in localized non-small cell lung cancer. Overall study findings and caveats: Compared with tumor, uninvolved adjacent lung displayed greater T cell clonality, ranking highest overall. Longer overall survival accompanied higher blood T cell density. Appearances in adjacent lung were noted for a median about 50 of the top 100 tumor clones. Sequencing was restricted to one tumor region; therefore, heterogeneity remains possible.

V was pared by 0 bases and J by 4 bases, with 16 bases between. The CDR3 contains 16 residues. Germline assignment: CDR1 SGHNT and CDR2 YYREEE (reference sequence). Libraries were prepared by immunoSEQ multiplex PCR; TCRdb keeps only in-frame clonotypes and omits some of them. The data contain some 27,000 clones, roughly 90% of them seen just once; the ten biggest clones take up approximately 3%. The clonotype was recovered from a woman aged 18-50 years with stage I lung adenocarcinoma. The chain carries TRBV5-4 and TRBJ1-2, with a tentative D call TRBD1 (6 bases). This specimen was peripheral blood, taken before any cancer treatment. The CDR3 DNA reads as TGTGCCAGCAGCTTGGGGCACGGGGGGCGCGGCTATGGCTACACCTTC. Residues: CASSLGHGGRGYGYTF.